This TCR beta chain stems from a study of chemoradiotherapy in HPV16-positive cancers. Study-wide background: Two HPV16-positive patients' cells yielded candidate HPV-specific clones and common motifs. General observations from the study: Non-HPV-specific T cells did not expand in tumors during treatment, whereas candidate HPV-specific clones and E7-related motifs did. Functional assays defining HPV-specific T cells used only two HPV16-positive patients. Better recurrence-free survival went with HPV-responsive T-cell expansion in HPV16-positive patients.

TCRdb's copy holds only in-frame clones and misses some; the assay was immunoSEQ multiplex PCR. The repertoire has about 20,000 clones, about 87% of them found once; the top ten carry 4.5% to 7%. Germline V gene lookup returns CDR1 SGHRS and CDR2 YFSETQ. The CDR3 is 13 residues long. Trimming shortened V by 9 bases and J by 1 base, and 13 bases separated the two germline ends. Comment on this clone: Its cognate antigen is unknown.

This TCR was sampled from a human donor with HPV-associated anogenital cancer. The chain couples TRBV5-1 to TRBJ2-5; D might be TRBD1 (5 bases). The material sequenced was blood, taken from a patient who underwent chemoradiotherapy. CDR3 DNA: TGCGCCACGTCAAGGACACTCCAAGAGACCCAGTACTTC. It codes for CATSRTLQETQYF.